This T cell receptor (beta chain) was retrieved from a study of T cell responses to AZD1222 COVID-19 vaccine. Points from the study as a whole: Of the AZD1222 recipients, only five to seven were seropositive at baseline. When two AZD1222 doses had been given, Spike-specific TCR breadth and depth rose. Within unmutated variant regions lay the reported targets of nearly half of spike-specific TCRs. Clonal diversity was possibly underestimated, and white British individuals and females predominated among donors.

On this clone itself: Its antigen remains unidentified.

The protocol was immunoSEQ multiplex PCR, while the TCRdb copy is restricted to in-frame clones and leaves out a portion. The sample has 150,000 to 200,000 clones, 88% seen once. Trimming removed 7 bases at V and 5 bases at J, with 14 bases between. The germline CDR1 and CDR2 sequences are MNHEY and SVGAGI. The CDR3 consists of 13 residues. The clonotype was recovered from an adult in good health. The specimen was peripheral blood, collected on day 0 of AZD1222 vaccination. The J gene is TRBJ1-1, the V gene TRBV6-5; D is unresolved. CDR3 DNA sequence: TGTGCCAGCACTAGGACGGAGAAGACTGAAGCTTTCTTT. It encodes CASTRTEKTEAFF.